These 20 T cell receptor beta chains share one sample of origin, sequenced in a study of T cells in tumors after PD-1 blockade. Using immunoSEQ multiplex PCR, the repertoire was profiled, and TCRdb retains in-frame clones only, with some absent. The data show roughly 8,000 clones, roughly three fifths seen once. This specimen consisted of tumor tissue, obtained after anti-PD-1 treatment. These TCRs come from a human donor with basal cell carcinoma.

The V call is TRBV29-1, the J call TRBJ2-3; the match to TRBD2 covers 10 bases. The trim removed 4 bases at V and 2 bases at J, leaving 3 bases unmatched. There are 14 residues in the CDR3. CDR1 and CDR2 (germline): SQVTM, ANQGSEA. CDR3 bases: TGCAGCGTTGTAGCGGGGGGTATCACAGATACGCAGTATTTT. Amino acids: CSVVAGGITDTQYF.

The chain carries TRBV6-5 and TRBJ2-7; 7 bases map to TRBD1. CDR3 length equals 12 residues. V was clipped by 6 bases and J by 7 bases; unmatched bases: 6. The germline V gene has CDR1 MNHEY and CDR2 SVGAGI. The CDR3 coding sequence is TGTGCCAGCAGGGGACAGACCTCGGAGCAGTACTTC. It translates to CASRGQTSEQYF.

The table lists this clone with a few counts. The V call is TRBV12-5, the J call TRBJ2-7; no definite D call. The germline V gene encodes CDR1 LGHNT and CDR2 FRNRAP. This CDR3 contains 17 residues. Trimming took 4 bases from V and 4 from J, leaving 23 bases between them. This CDR3 is CASGSTARQSKVYEQYF. The CDR3 DNA follows: TGTGCTAGTGGTTCGACTGCCCGACAATCGAAAGTGTACGAGCAGTACTTC.

V gene TRBV2 combines with J gene TRBJ2-2; 7 nucleotides match TRBD1. The J segment lost 6 bases and the V segment lost 2 bases, leaving 3 bases of the junction unmatched. Per germline, CDR1 SNHLY and CDR2 FYNNEI. The CDR3 is made up of 14 amino acids. The CDR3 DNA follows: TGTGCCAGCAGTGAAAGGGGGCAAGCCGGGGAGCTGTTTTTT. It encodes CASSERGQAGELFF.

CDR3 DNA sequence: TGCGCCAGCAGCCAAGAAGAAGGGTTAGCAGGTCAGCCCCAGCATTTT. Translating gives CASSQEEGLAGQPQHF. The rearrangement links TRBV4-1 to TRBJ1-5; D remains ambiguous. Trimming took off 0 bases at V and 6 bases at J, with 15 bases between the two ends. From germline, CDR1 is MGHRA and CDR2 YSYEKL. This CDR3 comprises 16 residues.

The rearrangement uses TRBV7-6 and TRBJ1-1; possibly TRBD1 for D (6 bases). V was shortened by 3 bases and J by 5 bases, with 19 bases between the two germline ends. CDR1 SGHVS and CDR2 FNYEAQ come from the germline V gene. The CDR3 contains 16 residues. DNA of the CDR3: TGTGCCAGCAGCTTGTATGGGGGCAATTCGGCGACTGAAGCTTTCTTT. Its protein is CASSLYGGNSATEAFF.

This clone was seen only a few times. The chain is built from TRBV6-1 and TRBJ2-7; D not certain. The CDR3 has 11 amino acids. Germline V lookup: CDR1 MNHNS, CDR2 SASEGT. Trimming stripped 3 bases from V and 2 bases from J, with 2 bases between. CDR3 region: CASSDPYEQYF. As DNA, the CDR3 is TGTGCCAGCAGTGACCCCTACGAGCAGTACTTC.

The CDR3 DNA is TGTGCCAGCAGTCCTCGACAGGGGGCGAGAACTGAAGCTTTCTTT. Its protein is CASSPRQGARTEAFF. This chain uses TRBV27 with TRBJ1-1; TRBD1 aligns across 10 bases. The CDR3 spans 15 residues. Germline values: CDR1 MNHEY, CDR2 SMNVEV (reference sequence). The V gene end was trimmed by 5 bases and the J gene end by 5 bases; junction bases not matched to a gene: 8.

This chain links TRBV30 with TRBJ1-5; maybe TRBD1 (6 bases). This CDR3 contains 16 residues. Germline loops: CDR1 GTSNPN, CDR2 SVGIG (reference sequence). V was clipped by 1 base and J by 9 bases, with 22 bases between them. CDR3 nucleotide sequence: TGTGCCTGGAGTGCAAAGGGGGACACCAACGGGTGGCCCCAGCATTTT. This gives the protein CAWSAKGDTNGWPQHF.

The V and J genes are TRBV6-5 and TRBJ1-2; the match to TRBD1 covers 10 bases. Trimming removed 6 bases from V and 6 bases from J; junction bases left unmatched: 4. The germline V gene has CDR1 MNHEY and CDR2 SVGAGI. CDR3 size: 13 residues. The CDR3 spells CASRLTGGDGYTF. The CDR3 DNA sequence: TGTGCCAGCAGGTTGACAGGGGGCGATGGCTACACCTTC.

This chain uses TRBV3-1 (or the pseudogene TRBV3-2) with TRBJ1-5; 9 bases map to TRBD1. There are 15 residues in the CDR3. Germline CDR1 is LGHDT and CDR2 is YNNKEL (reference sequence). V lost 2 bases to trimming and J lost 6 bases; unmatched junction nucleotides: 5. CDR3 in DNA: TGTGCCAGCAGCCAAACGACAGGGGGTTCTCAGCCCCAGCATTTT. Its protein is CASSQTTGGSQPQHF.

The chain combines TRBV5-5 with TRBJ2-7, with 7 nucleotides matching TRBD1. Germline V CDR1 and CDR2: SGHKS, YYEKEE (reference sequence). J gave up 9 bases and V 4 bases, and 10 bases lay outside the gene matches. The CDR3 is made up of 13 amino acids. The CDR3 is CASSPESGGWQYF. For the CDR3, the DNA is TGTGCCAGCAGCCCCGAATCAGGGGGATGGCAGTACTTC.

This rearrangement joins TRBV12-3 or TRBV12-4 to TRBJ2-7; 8 bases match TRBD1. The ends lost 5 bases at V and 6 bases at J; junction bases unmatched: 6. The CDR3 has 13 amino acids. CDR3 DNA: TGTGCCAGCAGTGGGGACAGGTTCACCGAGCAGTACTTC. Translation: CASSGDRFTEQYF.

The chain links TRBV7-9 to TRBJ2-2; the D call may be TRBD1 or TRBD2 (5 bases each). Germline loops: CDR1 SEHNR, CDR2 FQNEAQ (reference sequence). Trimming took 1 base from V and 2 from J, leaving 8 bases between them. This CDR3 is built from 15 residues. Here the CDR3 reads CASSLGDHNTGELFF. The CDR3 DNA sequence: TGTGCCAGCAGCTTAGGGGACCATAACACCGGGGAGCTGTTTTTT. Full variable domain (remainder filled in from reference TRBV7-9 and TRBJ2-2): DTGVSQNPRHKITKRGQNVTFRCDPISEHNRLYWYRQTLGQGPEFLTYFQNEAQLEKSRLLSDRFSAERPKGSFSTLEIQRTEQGDSAMYLCASSLGDHNTGELFFGEGSRLTVL.

This chain uses TRBV30 with TRBJ2-3; D ambiguous. The ends were cut back, 0 bases at V and 8 bases at J, with 9 bases in the middle. Germline lookup yields CDR1 GTSNPN and CDR2 SVGIG (reference sequence). The CDR3 contains 12 residues. DNA of the CDR3: TGTGCCTGGAGTGTACTGGAGTCTACGCAGTATTTT. Translation: CAWSVLESTQYF.

The rearrangement links TRBV5-5 to TRBJ1-3, with TRBD1 as a possible D gene (5 bases). The CDR3 runs 15 residues. The germline V gene encodes CDR1 SGHKS and CDR2 YYEKEE (reference sequence). Trimming left V 3 bases short and J 3 bases short, with 13 bases between. In nucleotides, the CDR3 is TGTGCCAGCAGCTCGGGGCAGGGATATGGAAACACCATATATTTT. Protein sequence: CASSSGQGYGNTIYF. Drawing the rest from reference TRBV5-5 and TRBJ1-3, the complete variable domain is DAGVTQSPTHLIKTRGQQVTLRCSPISGHKSVSWYQQVLGQGPQFIFQYYEKEERGRGNFPDRFSARQFPNYSSELNVNALLLGDSALYLCASSSGQGYGNTIYFGEGSWLTVV.

Comments on this clone: Other DNA sequences of this sample code for an identical CDR3. CDR3 nucleotides: TGCGCCAGCAGCCAAGAGGGGGCCGGGACCTACGAGCAGTACTTC. Residues: CASSQEGAGTYEQYF. V is TRBV4-1 and J is TRBJ2-7, with D possibly being TRBD1 (6 bases). V lost 0 bases and J 2 bases, leaving 11 bases between the germline ends. CDR3 size: 15 residues. The germline V gene has CDR1 MGHRA and CDR2 YSYEKL.

A note on this clone: Within the sample, other DNA sequences also encode this same CDR3. The chain joins TRBV6-1 to TRBJ2-7; TRBD2 matches at 10 bases. J lost 3 bases, V lost 2 bases, and 1 base had no gene match. The V gene's germline CDR1 is MNHNS and CDR2 SASEGT. This CDR3 region has 14 residues. The DNA for the CDR3 is TGTGCCAGCAGTGAAACTAGCGGGGACTACGAGCAGTACTTC. Translated: CASSETSGDYEQYF.

The chain employs TRBV25-1 and TRBJ1-5; D is unclear. The germline CDR1 and CDR2 sequences are MGHDK and SYGVNS. The V gene lost 8 bases and the J gene lost 4 bases, with 9 bases spanning the gap. This CDR3 spans 12 amino acids. This CDR3 is CASQVGNQPQHF. Here the CDR3 DNA reads TGTGCCAGCCAAGTGGGGAATCAGCCCCAGCATTTT.

This clone was counted once. The rearrangement uses TRBV12-3 or TRBV12-4 and TRBJ2-7; 9 positions match TRBD1. The CDR3 is 12 residues long. J gave up 6 bases and V 9 bases, and 6 bases lay outside the gene matches. Written as DNA, the CDR3 is TGTGCCAGTTTACAGGGGGCTGGCGAGCAGTACTTC. Its translation is CASLQGAGEQYF.